Listed here are 28 T cell receptor beta chains from one sample, sequenced in a study of blood T cells in healthy people across ages. Through a sample-barcoded 5' primer and a J-beta primer mix, a second PCR was run for roughly 6 to 12 cycles. Using its own MiXCR run on the 5' RACE reads, TCRdb lists one record per CDR3 protein. This sample has about 1.6 million distinct CDR3 sequences; about 31% occur once, and the top ten carry about 11%. Material for sequencing was blood. Receptor source: a woman in her twenties or thirties in good health.

The rearrangement uses TRBV6-1 and TRBJ2-7, with D perhaps matching TRBD1 or TRBD2 (5 bases each). V shed 6 bases and J shed 5 bases, with 17 bases lying between them. The CDR3 is 14 residues long. Germline CDR1 is MNHNS and CDR2 is SASEGT. The CDR3 loop is CASRQDLGVHEQYF. The CDR3 DNA follows: TGTGCCAGCAGACAGGACTTAGGGGTACACGAGCAGTACTTC.

CDR3 DNA sequence: TGCAGTGCTAGAGCCCCCGGGACAGGGGGCCCCGGGGAGCTGTTTTTT. This translates into CSARAPGTGGPGELFF. V and J are TRBV20-1 and TRBJ2-2, with 12 bases identical to TRBD1. The germline V gene encodes CDR1 DFQATT and CDR2 SNEGSKA (reference sequence). The CDR3 consists of 16 residues. Trimming took 1 base from V and 6 from J; bases not matched to a gene: 6.

This clonotype was counted a few times. The chain has TRBV6-2 or TRBV6-3 and TRBJ1-2; 7 bases map to TRBD1. The CDR3 spans 14 residues. J gave up 7 bases and V 0 bases, and 5 bases lay outside the gene matches. The germline CDR1 and CDR2 sequences are MNHEY and SVGEGT. CDR3 coding DNA: TGTGCCAGCAGTTACTCGAACAGGGGCTTTGGCTACACCTTC. Translated: CASSYSNRGFGYTF.

The V call is TRBV6-5, the J call TRBJ1-4; D may be TRBD1 (5 bases). Germline assignment: CDR1 MNHEY and CDR2 SVGAGI. V was shortened by 2 bases and J by 6 bases, with 16 bases between the two germline ends. There are 16 residues in the CDR3. CDR3 amino acids: CASSYGRGRGDEKLFF. DNA of the CDR3: TGTGCCAGCAGTTACGGGAGGGGACGCGGTGATGAAAAACTGTTTTTT.

The genes are TRBV7-7 and TRBJ2-1; D remains unclear. From germline, CDR1 is SSHAT and CDR2 FNYEAQ (reference sequence). This CDR3 comprises 15 residues. The V and J ends lost 1 base and 4 bases respectively, with 11 bases between them. The CDR3 DNA is TGTGCCAGCAGCTTAGGATCAGCACTTTACAATGAGCAGTTCTTC. Translated: CASSLGSALYNEQFF.

In its sample, this clonotype was seen a few times. This chain joins TRBV27 and TRBJ1-2; 8 positions match TRBD1. The CDR3 consists of 13 residues. CDR1 is MNHEY and CDR2 is SMNVEV in the germline V gene (reference sequence). Unmatched junction bases numbered 7, after V lost 3 bases and J lost 10 bases. CDR3: CASSFRQGPNYTF. The CDR3 DNA follows: TGTGCCAGCAGTTTTAGACAGGGGCCTAACTACACCTTC.

In this sample, this clonotype turned up a few times. The rearrangement uses TRBV7-9 and TRBJ2-7; D gene uncertain. Trimming shortened V by 4 bases and J by 3 bases, and 16 bases separated the two germline ends. Germline CDR1 reads SEHNR; CDR2 reads FQNEAQ (reference sequence). This CDR3 contains 15 residues. In DNA, the CDR3 is TGTGCCAGCAGCTCGACCGACGGAAGAGGCTACGAGCAGTACTTC. Residues: CASSSTDGRGYEQYF.

This clonotype has only a few counts. This chain links TRBV10-3 with TRBJ2-3; TRBD2 aligns across 8 bases. J lost 0 bases, V lost 4 bases, and 9 bases had no gene match. The CDR3 spans 17 residues. CDR1 is ENHRY, CDR2 SYGVKD, per germline. DNA of the CDR3: TGTGCCATCAGTGGAACGACTAGCGATAGAAGCACAGATACGCAGTATTTT. It specifies CAISGTTSDRSTDTQYF.

The rearrangement links TRBV11-2 to TRBJ2-5, with 7 bases that match TRBD2. Germline assignment: CDR1 SGHAT and CDR2 FQNNGV. The CDR3 has 14 residues. V shed 5 bases, J shed 5 bases, and the junction held 8 bases outside the gene matches. In DNA, the CDR3 is TGTGCCAGCAGCCCAATGAGCGGGGTGGAGACCCAGTACTTC. Amino acid sequence: CASSPMSGVETQYF.

The V and J genes are TRBV9 and TRBJ1-6, with TRBD1 matching 8 bases. In germline, CDR1 is SGDLS, CDR2 YYNGEE. V shed 4 bases and J 10 bases; nucleotides not matched to a gene: 7. This CDR3 region has 14 residues. The CDR3 DNA reads as TGTGCCAGCAGCCGAGGACAGGGCGTCTCACCCCTCCACTTT. The encoded protein is CASSRGQGVSPLHF.

The chain links TRBV21-1 to TRBJ2-3. TRBV21-1 is recorded as a pseudogene. The CDR3 totals 10 residues. CDR3 nucleotide sequence: TGTGCCAGGATACAGGATACGCAGTATTTT. It encodes CARIQDTQYF.

A note on this clonotype: Mismatch with germline at one junction end may stem from a read error. J is TRBJ2-3 and V is TRBV12-3 or TRBV12-4, with D perhaps TRBD2 (5 bases). The CDR3 extends over 15 amino acids. CDR3 nucleotide sequence: TGTGCCAGCAGTTTAGAATCAGGAGGCACAGATGCGCAGTATTTT. Residues: CASSLESGGTDAQYF.

This clonotype showed up just once. V and J are TRBV5-6 and TRBJ2-7; D might be TRBD1 or TRBD2, each matching 6 bases. Germline V gene lookup returns CDR1 SGHDT and CDR2 YYEEEE. V gave up 1 base and J gave up 0 bases, with 14 bases separating them. The CDR3 length is 16 residues. In nucleotides, the CDR3 is TGTGCCAGCAGCTTGACGGGGGCAGGGCACTCCTACGAGCAGTACTTC. Amino acid sequence: CASSLTGAGHSYEQYF.

Only a few counts were recorded for this clonotype. This chain uses TRBV4-2 with TRBJ2-1; the D gene is possibly TRBD1 (5 bases). V was clipped by 2 bases and J by 9 bases, with 26 bases between them. The CDR3 spans 18 residues. Germline V gene lookup returns CDR1 LGHNA and CDR2 YNFKEQ. The DNA of the CDR3 is TGTGCCAGCAGCCAATTGTACGACTCCCACCAGGGTTATCCTGAGCAGTTCTTC. As protein: CASSQLYDSHQGYPEQFF.

The sample holds a few counts of this clonotype. This rearrangement joins TRBV20-1 to TRBJ1-5, with D perhaps matching TRBD1 (5 bases). This CDR3 comprises 13 residues. With 4 bases removed from V and 3 bases from J, the gap between germline ends came to 10 bases. Germline CDR1 reads DFQATT; CDR2 reads SNEGSKA (reference sequence). The CDR3 coding sequence is TGCAGTGCTACCCGACAGACCAATCAGCCCCAGCATTTT. Its translation: CSATRQTNQPQHF.

The chain couples TRBV28 to TRBJ2-7; TRBD2 is a possible D gene (6 bases). V was cut by 4 bases and J by 3 bases, with 19 bases left in between. CDR1 and CDR2 (germline): MDHEN, SYDVKM. The CDR3 consists of 16 residues. CDR3 sequence reads: CASSSLTSRSIYEQYF. DNA of the CDR3: TGTGCCAGCAGTTCTTTAACTAGCAGGAGTATCTACGAGCAGTACTTC.

This clonotype was picked up a small number of times. The CDR3 loop reads CASSLGDRGSYGYTF. Here the CDR3 DNA reads TGTGCCAGCAGTTTAGGGGACAGGGGTAGCTATGGCTACACCTTC. The chain couples TRBV12-3 or TRBV12-4 to TRBJ1-2; the match to TRBD1 covers 10 bases. The CDR3 has 15 residues. J gave up 4 bases and V 1 base, and 3 bases lay outside the gene matches.

The V and J genes are TRBV4-1 and TRBJ2-4; TRBD1 might be the D (6 bases). The V gene's germline CDR1 is MGHRA and CDR2 YSYEKL. V was pared by 3 bases and J by 0 bases, with 12 bases between. The CDR3 runs 16 residues. The CDR3 nucleotides read TGCGCCAGCAGCCATCGGGACAACTTAGCCAAAAACATTCAGTACTTC. This gives the protein CASSHRDNLAKNIQYF.

The table lists this clonotype with a few counts. The chain employs TRBV29-1 and TRBJ2-3; D is perhaps TRBD1 (7 bases). There are 16 residues in the CDR3. CDR1 and CDR2 (germline): SQVTM, ANQGSEA. Trimming cost V 4 bases and J 5 bases, with 22 bases left between them. CDR3 loop: CSVGPGEQGYKDTQYF. The CDR3 DNA reads TGCAGCGTTGGGCCGGGGGAACAGGGGTATAAAGATACGCAGTATTTT.

CDR3 in amino acids: CSDTPGQTNYGYTF. The DNA of the CDR3 is TGCAGTGATACTCCGGGACAGACAAACTATGGCTACACCTTC. The chain couples TRBV20-1 to TRBJ1-2, with 7 nucleotides matching TRBD1. The J segment lost 2 bases and the V segment lost 7 bases, leaving 10 bases of the junction unmatched. The germline CDR1 and CDR2 sequences are DFQATT and SNEGSKA (reference sequence). The CDR3 extends over 14 amino acids.

In its sample, this clonotype was seen a few times. This rearrangement joins TRBV4-2 to TRBJ2-7, with D perhaps matching TRBD1 or TRBD2 (5 bases each). V lost 6 bases, J lost 1 base, and 16 bases lay in between. The length of the CDR3 is 15 residues. In germline, CDR1 is LGHNA, CDR2 YNFKEQ. The CDR3 bases are TGTGCCAGCAGTCCCGAACGGGGCAATTCCTACGAGCAGTACTTC. Its protein product is CASSPERGNSYEQYF.

Notes on this clonotype: A read error is possible here, since a much larger clone lies one base away. The chain is built from TRBV25-1 and TRBJ2-7; maybe TRBD1 (6 bases). Trimming removed 8 bases at V and 0 bases at J, with 17 bases between. CDR1 and CDR2 from the germline V gene are MGHDK and SYGVNS. The CDR3 runs to 15 residues. The CDR3 spells CASGVAGTYSYEQYF. The CDR3 nucleotides are TGTGCCAGCGGTGTCGCCGGGACATACTCCTACGAGCAGTACTTC.

This clonotype turned up a few times. The chain links TRBV5-1 to TRBJ2-4; no firm D call. The last part of the DNA fits TRBJ2-7 better; the J call may be wrong. The germline gives CDR1 SGHRS, CDR2 YFSETQ. The CDR3 consists of 15 residues. CDR3 coding DNA: TGCGCCAGCAGCCCCTCTACTGGGGTACCCTACGAGCAGTACTTC. Protein product: CASSPSTGVPYEQYF.

This clonotype was counted a single time. The V gene is TRBV15, the J gene TRBJ2-7; 11 bases agree with TRBD1. The CDR3 runs 22 residues. Germline CDR1 is LNHNV and CDR2 is YYDKDF (reference sequence). V trimming: 0 bases; J trimming: 3 bases; junction bases outside the gene matches: 22. CDR3 sequence: CATSRDGGGGQGASRPLYEQYF. Here the CDR3 DNA reads TGTGCCACCAGCAGAGACGGGGGAGGAGGACAGGGGGCCTCTCGGCCCCTCTACGAGCAGTACTTC.

This clonotype turned up a few times. V gene TRBV6-5 combines with J gene TRBJ2-1; possibly TRBD2 for D (7 bases). Germline CDR1 reads MNHEY; CDR2 reads SVGAGI. The V end lost 6 bases, the J end lost 2 bases, and 14 bases lay between the germline ends. The length of the CDR3 is 15 residues. This CDR3 is CASRLAGATYNEQFF. The CDR3 DNA is TGTGCCAGCAGACTGGCGGGGGCTACCTACAATGAGCAGTTCTTC.

In this sample, this clonotype turned up a few times. The chain uses TRBV6-2 or TRBV6-3 and TRBJ2-3; D is possibly TRBD1 or TRBD2 (6 bases each). From germline, CDR1 is MNHEY and CDR2 SVGEGT. The CDR3 has 15 residues. Trimming cost V 0 bases and J 4 bases, with 11 bases left between them. CDR3 region: CASSYSMGGPDTQYF. DNA of the CDR3: TGTGCCAGCAGTTACTCGATGGGGGGCCCAGATACGCAGTATTTT.

The chain is built from TRBV5-1 and TRBJ1-1; D might be TRBD1 (5 bases). This CDR3 spans 13 amino acids. V lost 3 bases, J lost 5 bases, and 11 bases lay in between. The germline V gene encodes CDR1 SGHRS and CDR2 YFSETQ. DNA of the CDR3: TGCGCCAGCAGCTCGGGAGGGGCAACTGAAGCTTTCTTT. Protein sequence: CASSSGGATEAFF. The complete variable domain, with remaining parts taken from reference TRBV5-1 and TRBJ1-1, reads KAGVTQTPRYLIKTRGQQVTLSCSPISGHRSVSWYQQTPGQGLQFLFEYFSETQRNKGNFPGRFSGRQFSNSRSEMNVSTLELGDSALYLCASSSGGATEAFFGQGTRLTVV.

This clonotype has just a few counts. The chain uses TRBV29-1 and TRBJ1-4, with D hard to call. V was clipped by 7 bases and J by 7 bases, with 7 bases between them. CDR3 size: 10 residues. CDR1 and CDR2 from the germline V gene are SQVTM and ANQGSEA. CDR3 loop: CSGIGEKLFF. CDR3 sequence (DNA): TGCAGCGGGATAGGTGAAAAACTGTTTTTT.